Following are 3 T cell receptor beta chains from one sample sequenced in a study of blood T cell repertoires in COVID-19. Method: immunoSEQ multiplex PCR; TCRdb's copy keeps in-frame clones and lacks some. The sample holds around 240,000 clones, 75% to 85% seen once. The source material was peripheral blood. These receptors were collected from a woman aged 40 to 50 who had recovered from COVID-19.

To note about this clone: Distinct nucleotide sequences in the sample also encode this CDR3. The gene calls are TRBV3-1 (or the pseudogene TRBV3-2) and TRBJ1-2; D not certain. The CDR3 length is 14 residues. Germline V gives CDR1 LGHDT, CDR2 YNNKEL (reference sequence). Trimming stripped 1 base from V and 3 bases from J, with 9 bases between. Written as DNA, the CDR3 is TGTGCCAGCAGCCAAGGACCCGGGGACTATGGCTACACCTTC. Residues: CASSQGPGDYGYTF.

The V call is TRBV23-1, the J call TRBJ1-1, with 12 bases that match TRBD1. TRBV23-1 is annotated as an ORF whose role is uncertain. This CDR3 region has 19 residues. J lost 0 bases, V lost 2 bases, and 10 bases had no gene match. The CDR3: CASSQDSRDRGRMNTEAFF. The CDR3 DNA is TGCGCCAGCAGTCAAGATTCACGGGACAGGGGGCGAATGAACACTGAAGCTTTCTTT.

The chain joins TRBV5-8 to TRBJ1-6; 9 bases agree with TRBD1. After removal of 4 bases from V and 13 bases from J, the junction contained 12 bases not matched to a gene. In germline, CDR1 is SGHTS, CDR2 YDEGEE. The CDR3 loop spans 15 amino acids. The CDR3 DNA reads as TGTGCCAGCAGCCGCGGACAGGGGCCCCTTTGGCCCCTCCACTTT. This translates into CASSRGQGPLWPLHF. The whole variable domain, filled in from reference TRBV5-8 and TRBJ1-6, reads EAGVTQSPTHLIKTRGQQATLRCSPISGHTSVYWYQQALGLGLQFLLWYDEGEERNRGNFPPRFSGRQFPNYSSELNVNALELEDSALYLCASSRGQGPLWPLHFGNGTRLTVT.